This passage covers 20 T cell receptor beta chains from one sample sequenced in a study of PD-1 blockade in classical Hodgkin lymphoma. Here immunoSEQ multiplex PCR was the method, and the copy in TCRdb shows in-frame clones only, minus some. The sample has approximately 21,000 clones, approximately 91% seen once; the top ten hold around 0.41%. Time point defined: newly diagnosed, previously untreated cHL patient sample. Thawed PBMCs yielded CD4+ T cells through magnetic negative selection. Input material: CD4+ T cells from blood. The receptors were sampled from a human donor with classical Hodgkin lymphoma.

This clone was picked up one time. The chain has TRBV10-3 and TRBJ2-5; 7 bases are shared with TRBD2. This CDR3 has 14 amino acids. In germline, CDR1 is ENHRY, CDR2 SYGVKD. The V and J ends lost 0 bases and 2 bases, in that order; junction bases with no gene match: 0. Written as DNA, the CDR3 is TGTGCCATCAGTGAGTCACTAGCGCAAGAGACCCAGTACTTC. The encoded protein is CAISESLAQETQYF.

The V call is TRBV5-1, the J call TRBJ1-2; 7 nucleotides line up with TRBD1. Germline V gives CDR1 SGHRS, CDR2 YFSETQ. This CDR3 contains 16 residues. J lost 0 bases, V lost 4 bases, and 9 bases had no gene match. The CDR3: CASSNPGQAPNYGYTF. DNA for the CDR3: TGCGCCAGCAGCAATCCCGGACAGGCACCTAACTATGGCTACACCTTC. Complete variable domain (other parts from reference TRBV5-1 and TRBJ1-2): KAGVTQTPRYLIKTRGQQVTLSCSPISGHRSVSWYQQTPGQGLQFLFEYFSETQRNKGNFPGRFSGRQFSNSRSEMNVSTLELGDSALYLCASSNPGQAPNYGYTFGSGTRLTVV.

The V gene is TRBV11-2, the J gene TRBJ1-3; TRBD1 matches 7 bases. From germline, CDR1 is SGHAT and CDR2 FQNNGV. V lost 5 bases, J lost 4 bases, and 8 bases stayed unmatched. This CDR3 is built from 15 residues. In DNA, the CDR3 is TGTGCCAGCAGCCCTGGCCCGGACAGGGGAAACACCATATATTTT. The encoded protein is CASSPGPDRGNTIYF.

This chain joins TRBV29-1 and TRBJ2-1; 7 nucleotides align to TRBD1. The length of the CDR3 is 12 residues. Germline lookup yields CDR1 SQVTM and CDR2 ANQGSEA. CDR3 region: CSANNRGNEQFF. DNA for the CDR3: TGCAGTGCGAACAACAGGGGCAATGAGCAGTTCTTC.

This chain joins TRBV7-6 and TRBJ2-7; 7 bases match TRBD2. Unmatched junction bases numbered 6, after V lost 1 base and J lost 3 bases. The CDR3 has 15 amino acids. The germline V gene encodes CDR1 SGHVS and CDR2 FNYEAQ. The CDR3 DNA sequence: TGTGCCAGCAGCTTAGGTGGACTAGGATACTACGAGCAGTACTTC. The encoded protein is CASSLGGLGYYEQYF.

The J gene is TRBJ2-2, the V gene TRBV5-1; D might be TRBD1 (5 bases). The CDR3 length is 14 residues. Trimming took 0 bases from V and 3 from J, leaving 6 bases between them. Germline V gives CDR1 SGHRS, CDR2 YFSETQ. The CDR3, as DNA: TGCGCCAGCAGCTTGGTGACAGACACCGGGGAGCTGTTTTTT. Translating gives CASSLVTDTGELFF.

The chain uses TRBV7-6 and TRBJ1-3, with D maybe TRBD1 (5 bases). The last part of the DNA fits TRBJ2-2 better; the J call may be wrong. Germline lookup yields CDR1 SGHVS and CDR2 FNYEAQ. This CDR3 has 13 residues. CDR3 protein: CASSLGRGRELFF. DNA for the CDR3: TGTGCCAGCAGCTTAGGAAGGGGCCGGGAGCTGTTTTTT.

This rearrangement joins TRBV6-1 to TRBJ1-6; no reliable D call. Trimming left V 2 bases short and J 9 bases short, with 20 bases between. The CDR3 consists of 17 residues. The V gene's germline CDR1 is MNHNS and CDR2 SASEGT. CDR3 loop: CASSEKWTTSWGSPLHF. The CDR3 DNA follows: TGTGCCAGCAGTGAAAAATGGACGACTTCATGGGGTTCACCCCTCCACTTT.

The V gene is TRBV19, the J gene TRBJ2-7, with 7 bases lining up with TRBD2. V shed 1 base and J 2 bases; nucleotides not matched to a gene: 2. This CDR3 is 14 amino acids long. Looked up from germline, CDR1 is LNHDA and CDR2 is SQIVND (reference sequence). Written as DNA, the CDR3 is TGTGCCAGTAGTATAGCGGGAGGAACCTACGAGCAGTACTTC. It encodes CASSIAGGTYEQYF.

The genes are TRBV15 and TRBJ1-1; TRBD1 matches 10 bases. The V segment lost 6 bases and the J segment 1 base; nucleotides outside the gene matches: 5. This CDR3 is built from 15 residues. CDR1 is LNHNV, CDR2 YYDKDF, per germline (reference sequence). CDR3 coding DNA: TGTGCCACCAGTCCGGGACAGGGGACGAACACTGAAGCTTTCTTT. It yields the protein CATSPGQGTNTEAFF.

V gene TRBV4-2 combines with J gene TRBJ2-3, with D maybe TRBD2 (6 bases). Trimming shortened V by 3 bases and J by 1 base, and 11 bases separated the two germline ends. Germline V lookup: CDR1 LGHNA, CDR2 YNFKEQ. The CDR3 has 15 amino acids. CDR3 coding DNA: TGTGCCAGCAGCCACAACCCTAGCGGCACAGATACGCAGTATTTT. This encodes CASSHNPSGTDTQYF.

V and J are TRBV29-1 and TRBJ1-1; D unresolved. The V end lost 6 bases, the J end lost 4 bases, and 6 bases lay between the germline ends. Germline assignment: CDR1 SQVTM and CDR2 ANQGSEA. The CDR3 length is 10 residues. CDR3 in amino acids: CSVKRTEAFF. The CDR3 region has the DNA TGCAGCGTCAAGCGCACTGAAGCTTTCTTT.

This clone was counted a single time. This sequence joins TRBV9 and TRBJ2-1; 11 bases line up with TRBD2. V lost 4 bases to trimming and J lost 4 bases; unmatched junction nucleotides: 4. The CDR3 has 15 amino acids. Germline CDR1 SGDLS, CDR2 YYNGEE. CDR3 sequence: CASSPGTSGYNEQFF. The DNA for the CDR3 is TGTGCCAGCAGCCCTGGGACTAGCGGATACAATGAGCAGTTCTTC.

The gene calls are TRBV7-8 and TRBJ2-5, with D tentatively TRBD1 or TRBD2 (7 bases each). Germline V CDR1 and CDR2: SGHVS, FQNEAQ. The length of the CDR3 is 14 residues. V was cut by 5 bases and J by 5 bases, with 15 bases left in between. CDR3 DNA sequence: TGTGCCAGCAGCCCAGGGGGGGCACGGGAGACCCAGTACTTC. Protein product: CASSPGGARETQYF.

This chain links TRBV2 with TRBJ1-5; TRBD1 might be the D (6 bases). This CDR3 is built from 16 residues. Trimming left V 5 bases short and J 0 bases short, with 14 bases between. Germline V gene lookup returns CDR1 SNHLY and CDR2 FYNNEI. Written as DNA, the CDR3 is TGTGCCAGCAGTCCCCACGCGGACAGTAGCAATCAGCCCCAGCATTTT. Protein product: CASSPHADSSNQPQHF. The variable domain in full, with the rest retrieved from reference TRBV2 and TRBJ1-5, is EPEVTQTPSHQVTQMGQEVILRCVPISNHLYFYWYRQILGQKVEFLVSFYNNEISEKSEIFDDQFSVERPDGSNFTLKIRSTKLEDSAMYFCASSPHADSSNQPQHFGDGTRLSIL.

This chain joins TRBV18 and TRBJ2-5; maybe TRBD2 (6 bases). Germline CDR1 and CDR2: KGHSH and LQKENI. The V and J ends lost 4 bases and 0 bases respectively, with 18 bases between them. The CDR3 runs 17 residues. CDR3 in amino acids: CASSLNQRVYDQETQYF. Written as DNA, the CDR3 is TGTGCCAGCTCACTTAACCAGCGGGTTTACGACCAAGAGACCCAGTACTTC. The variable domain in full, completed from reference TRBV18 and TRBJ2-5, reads NAGVMQNPRHLVRRRGQEARLRCSPMKGHSHVYWYRQLPEEGLKFMVYLQKENIIDESGMPKERFSAEFPKEGPSILRIQQVVRGDSAAYFCASSLNQRVYDQETQYFGPGTRLLVL.

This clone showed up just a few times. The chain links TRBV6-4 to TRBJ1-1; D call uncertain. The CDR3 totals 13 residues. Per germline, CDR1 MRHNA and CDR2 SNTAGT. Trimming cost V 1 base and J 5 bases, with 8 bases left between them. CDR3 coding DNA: TGTGCCAGCAGTGACTACCCTTGGACTGAAGCTTTCTTT. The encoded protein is CASSDYPWTEAFF.

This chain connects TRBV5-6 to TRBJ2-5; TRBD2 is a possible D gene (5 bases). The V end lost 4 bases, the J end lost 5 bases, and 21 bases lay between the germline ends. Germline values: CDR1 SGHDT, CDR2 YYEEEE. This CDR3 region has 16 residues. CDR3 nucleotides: TGTGCCAGCAGCCCCCTGAGGGAAGCCCTGGGGGAGACCCAGTACTTC. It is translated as CASSPLREALGETQYF.

The DNA for the CDR3 is TGTGCCAGCAGCTTGGAAGAATACTCATACAATGAGCAGTTCTTC. Encoded protein: CASSLEEYSYNEQFF. The V call is TRBV5-6, the J call TRBJ2-1; no clear D gene. V gave up 0 bases and J gave up 4 bases, with 11 bases separating them. Germline loops: CDR1 SGHDT, CDR2 YYEEEE. The CDR3 runs 15 residues.

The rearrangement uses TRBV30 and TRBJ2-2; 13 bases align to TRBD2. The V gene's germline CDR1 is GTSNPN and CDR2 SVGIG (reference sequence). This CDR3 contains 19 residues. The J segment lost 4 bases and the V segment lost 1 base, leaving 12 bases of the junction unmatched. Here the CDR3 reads CAWSGRRTSGSSGTGELFF. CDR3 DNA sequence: TGTGCCTGGAGTGGCAGGCGGACTAGCGGGAGTTCGGGCACCGGGGAGCTGTTTTTT.